These 8 T cell receptor beta chains came from one sample sequenced in a study of T cell responses to AZD1222 COVID-19 vaccine. Produced via immunoSEQ multiplex PCR; TCRdb's table is partial and in-frame only. This table holds 100,000 to 120,000 clones, 81% found once. The specimen was peripheral blood, collected on day 0 of AZD1222 vaccination. The source is an adult in good health.

V and J are TRBV19 and TRBJ2-1; 8 bases fit TRBD2. CDR1 and CDR2 from the germline V gene are LNHDA and SQIVND (reference sequence). V shed 1 base and J 7 bases; nucleotides not matched to a gene: 9. The CDR3 is made up of 16 amino acids. The CDR3 DNA sequence: TGTGCCAGTAGTATAGGTGGTAGCGGGGTCGGAAATGAGCAGTTCTTC. Residues: CASSIGGSGVGNEQFF. The full variable domain, with the rest looked up from reference TRBV19 and TRBJ2-1, is DGGITQSPKYLFRKEGQNVTLSCEQNLNHDAMYWYRQDPGQGLRLIYYSQIVNDFQKGDIAEGYSVSREKKESFPLTVTSAQKNPTAFYLCASSIGGSGVGNEQFFGPGTRLTVL.

The rearrangement links TRBV10-3 to TRBJ1-5, with D perhaps matching TRBD1 (5 bases). This CDR3 spans 14 amino acids. Germline CDR1 reads ENHRY; CDR2 reads SYGVKD. Trimming stripped 2 bases from V and 5 bases from J, with 10 bases between. The CDR3 bases are TGTGCCATCAGTGAGGGTGGGGGTTATCAGCCCCAGCATTTT. This encodes CAISEGGGYQPQHF.

This chain uses TRBV4-1 with TRBJ1-6; tentatively, D is TRBD1 (5 bases). V was shortened by 2 bases and J by 7 bases, with 12 bases between the two germline ends. The V gene's germline CDR1 is MGHRA and CDR2 YSYEKL. The CDR3 runs to 15 residues. In nucleotides, the CDR3 is TGCGCCAGCAGCCAAATTCCGGGGGAGAATTCACCCCTCCACTTT. It translates to CASSQIPGENSPLHF.

Of note for this clone: The junction and the germline gene differ at one end; a read error may be behind it. This chain joins TRBV5-4 and TRBJ1-2, with D unclear. In germline, CDR1 is SGHNT, CDR2 YYREEE (reference sequence). The CDR3 is 13 residues long. The CDR3 loop is CASSLMVGYGYIF. The CDR3 DNA sequence: TGTGCCAGCAGCTTGATGGTGGGATATGGCTACATCTTC.

This rearrangement joins TRBV28 to TRBJ2-1, with D perhaps matching TRBD1 (7 bases). This CDR3 spans 16 amino acids. Looked up from germline, CDR1 is MDHEN and CDR2 is SYDVKM. Trimming took 5 bases from V and 4 from J, leaving 18 bases between them. The CDR3 here is CASSARTGGGYNEQFF. In DNA form, the CDR3 reads TGTGCCAGCAGTGCCCGGACAGGTGGGGGGTACAATGAGCAGTTCTTC.

This clone was recorded a few times. V and J are TRBV7-8 and TRBJ1-4; 7 bases map to TRBD1. This CDR3 has 14 amino acids. Per the germline V gene, CDR1 is SGHVS and CDR2 is FQNEAQ. The J segment lost 6 bases and the V segment lost 6 bases, leaving 7 bases of the junction unmatched. CDR3 in amino acids: CASRRTGLDEKLFF. CDR3 nucleotide sequence: TGTGCCAGCAGGCGGACAGGCCTTGATGAAAAACTGTTTTTT.

This sequence joins TRBV15 and TRBJ2-7, with 10 bases matching TRBD2. Looked up from germline, CDR1 is LNHNV and CDR2 is YYDKDF (reference sequence). Unmatched junction bases numbered 5, after V lost 5 bases and J lost 4 bases. This CDR3 is built from 14 residues. For the CDR3, the DNA is TGTGCCACCAGCGGGACTAGCGTAGGTTACGAGCAGTACTTC. Amino acids: CATSGTSVGYEQYF.

V is TRBV11-2 and J is TRBJ1-1; D gene ambiguous. The germline V and J ends were trimmed by 3 bases and 5 bases, with 7 bases remaining between them. There are 12 residues in the CDR3. CDR1 is SGHAT and CDR2 is FQNNGV in the germline V gene. DNA for the CDR3: TGTGCCAGCAGCTTCCGGGTAACTGAAGCTTTCTTT. Its protein is CASSFRVTEAFF.